This T cell receptor (beta chain) was found in a study of patients and donors after allogeneic stem cell transplantation. MiXCR, applied by TCRdb to the RT-PCR reads, yields one record per CDR3 protein. The sample holds about 25,000 distinct CDR3 sequences; over 7% are singletons and the top ten take approximately 48%. In this sample, this clonotype turned up many times. This receptor was obtained from a human donor who was either an allogeneic HSCT recipient or a stem cell or donor lymphocyte infusion donor (not recorded which). It is not recorded whose cells these are; they may come from a transplant donor. The specimen was blood, either unsorted or a sorted T cell fraction (not recorded which).

The CDR3 loop is CASSVDRDEQFF. The CDR3 coding sequence is TGTGCCAGCAGCGTAGATCGGGATGAGCAGTTCTTC. This sequence joins TRBV9 and TRBJ2-1; D remains ambiguous. The CDR3 sequence is 12 residues long. V lost 0 bases, J lost 8 bases, and 6 bases lay in between. Looked up from germline, CDR1 is SGDLS and CDR2 is YYNGEE.